One and the same sample provided the 21 T cell receptor beta chains below, sequenced in a study of CD8+CD57+ T cells in acquired aplastic anemia. By flow cytometry, patients selected for sequencing had shown an expansion of CD8+CD57+ cells. Genomic DNA served as template for TCR beta VDJ and CDR3 profiling. TCRdb used MiXCR to reprocess the reads, holding one entry per CDR3 protein. The sample comprises about half a million distinct CDR3 sequences, roughly a third of which are singletons, and roughly 0.8% rests with the top ten. The specimen was sorted CD4+, CD8+, or CD8+CD57+ T cells (not recorded which) from PBMCs. These receptors originate from a human donor with aplastic anemia.

This clonotype was observed a handful of times. The chain has TRBV12-3 or TRBV12-4 and TRBJ2-7, with D perhaps TRBD1 (6 bases). The length of the CDR3 is 16 residues. V lost 3 bases and J lost 1, with 16 bases in between. CDR3 bases: TGTGCCAGCAGTTTGGGCGGTTGGACAGCATCCTACGAGCAGTACTTC. Protein product: CASSLGGWTASYEQYF.

The rearrangement links TRBV7-9 to TRBJ1-1, with a possible D match to TRBD1 (5 bases). This CDR3 spans 13 amino acids. Germline assignment: CDR1 SEHNR and CDR2 FQNEAQ (reference sequence). V lost 4 bases to trimming and J lost 9 bases, with 15 bases between them. The CDR3 loop is CASSSPQVSKAFF. The CDR3 coding sequence is TGTGCCAGCAGCTCCCCACAGGTTTCAAAAGCTTTCTTT.

This clonotype has a count of ten or more. The chain carries TRBV7-2 and TRBJ1-1; perhaps TRBD1 as D (6 bases). In germline, CDR1 is SGHTA, CDR2 FQGNSA. The CDR3 runs to 13 residues. V was trimmed by 2 bases and J by 5 bases, leaving 9 bases between them. This CDR3 reads CASSLRGRTEAFF. Here the CDR3 DNA reads TGTGCCAGCAGCTTACGGGGGCGTACTGAAGCTTTCTTT. The variable domain in full, with the rest retrieved from reference TRBV7-2 and TRBJ1-1, is GAGVSQSPSNKVTEKGKDVELRCDPISGHTALYWYRQSLGQGLEFLIYFQGNSAPDKSGLPSDRFSAERTGGSVSTLTIQRTQQEDSAVYLCASSLRGRTEAFFGQGTRLTVV.

This clonotype was seen only a few times. The chain uses TRBV3-1 and TRBJ2-7; D gene unclear. CDR1 and CDR2 from the germline V gene are LGHDT and YNNKEL (reference sequence). The ends were cut back, 0 bases at V and 6 bases at J, with 15 bases in the middle. This CDR3 region has 15 residues. The DNA of the CDR3 is TGTGCCAGCAGCCAAGATTTGATGGGGTTCCCCGAGCAGTACTTC. Encoded protein: CASSQDLMGFPEQYF.

Many counts were recorded for this clonotype. The V gene is TRBV7-9, the J gene TRBJ2-5, with no clear D. Per the germline V gene, CDR1 is SEHNR and CDR2 is FQNEAQ (reference sequence). With 10 bases removed from V and 4 bases from J, the gap between germline ends came to 10 bases. CDR3 size: 11 residues. CDR3 nucleotide sequence: TGTGCCACTTTAGAAGGAGAGACCCAGTACTTC. Residues: CATLEGETQYF.

The sample holds a few counts of this clonotype. The chain uses TRBV5-5 and TRBJ1-3, with 8 nucleotides matching TRBD1. Germline trimming cut 2 bases from V and 8 bases from J; bases unmatched to any gene: 9. The CDR3 is 15 amino acids. Per the germline V gene, CDR1 is SGHKS and CDR2 is YYEKEE (reference sequence). CDR3: CASSFPGGAGDTIYF. The CDR3 coding sequence is TGTGCCAGCAGCTTTCCAGGGGGCGCGGGGGACACCATATATTTT.

The genes are TRBV20-1 and TRBJ1-5, with a weak D call TRBD1 (6 bases). The germline V gene encodes CDR1 DFQATT and CDR2 SNEGSKA (reference sequence). V lost 5 bases, J lost 8 bases, and 16 bases lay in between. This CDR3 has 13 residues. CDR3 amino acids: CSAPPPGGEPQHF. CDR3 nucleotide sequence: TGCAGTGCTCCCCCTCCCGGGGGCGAGCCCCAGCATTTT.

The V gene is TRBV29-1, the J gene TRBJ2-7, with D possibly called TRBD1 or TRBD2 (5 bases each). Trimming took off 0 bases at V and 0 bases at J, with 12 bases between the two ends. The CDR3 loop spans 15 amino acids. From germline, CDR1 is SQVTM and CDR2 ANQGSEA. In DNA form, the CDR3 reads TGCAGCGTTGAAGATGTGGGGGTTTTCTCCTACGAGCAGTACTTC. It encodes CSVEDVGVFSYEQYF.

This chain connects TRBV2 to TRBJ2-3; no clear D gene. V was trimmed by 8 bases and J by 6 bases, leaving 9 bases between them. CDR1 and CDR2 (germline): SNHLY, FYNNEI. The CDR3 is 11 amino acids. The CDR3, as DNA: TGTGCCAGCGCCAGTGGTGATACGCAGTATTTT. This sequence encodes CASASGDTQYF.

This clonotype was counted a few times. The genes are TRBV6-1 and TRBJ1-5; TRBD1 might be the D (6 bases). CDR1 and CDR2 (germline): MNHNS, SASEGT. This CDR3 is 14 amino acids long. With 5 bases removed from V and 7 bases from J, the gap between germline ends came to 15 bases. As DNA, the CDR3 is TGTGCCAGCAGTCAGGGGTTACTGGGGCAGCCCCAGCATTTT. It encodes CASSQGLLGQPQHF.

The rearrangement links TRBV15 to TRBJ1-1; D gene unclear. Germline V CDR1 and CDR2: LNHNV, YYDKDF (reference sequence). With 0 bases removed from V and 6 bases from J, the gap between germline ends came to 8 bases. The length of the CDR3 is 13 residues. CDR3 nucleotide sequence: TGTGCCACCAGCAGAGATACGCCCGCTGAAGCTTTCTTT. It yields the protein CATSRDTPAEAFF.

In its sample, this clonotype was seen many times. The chain employs TRBV20-1 and TRBJ1-6; 10 nucleotides agree with TRBD1. Trimming took 6 bases from V and 7 from J; bases not matched to a gene: 9. The germline CDR1 and CDR2 sequences are DFQATT and SNEGSKA (reference sequence). This CDR3 comprises 15 residues. CDR3 coding DNA: TGCAGTGCCGAAACCGGGACAGGGGTAAATTCACCCCTCCACTTT. This sequence encodes CSAETGTGVNSPLHF.

The V and J genes are TRBV30 and TRBJ1-2, with 9 bases identical to TRBD1. J gave up 5 bases and V 1 base, and 11 bases lay outside the gene matches. This CDR3 spans 16 amino acids. Looked up from germline, CDR1 is GTSNPN and CDR2 is SVGIG (reference sequence). CDR3 residues: CAWSGQGVSAEYGYTF. DNA of the CDR3: TGTGCCTGGAGTGGACAGGGGGTCTCTGCAGAATATGGCTACACCTTC. The full variable domain, rest sourced from reference TRBV30 and TRBJ1-2, is SQTIHQWPATLVQPVGSPLSLECTVEGTSNPNLYWYRQAAGRGLQLLFYSVGIGQISSEVPQNLSASRPQDRQFILSSKKLLLSDSGFYLCAWSGQGVSAEYGYTFGSGTRLTVV.

The V call is TRBV19, the J call TRBJ2-7; TRBD1 aligns across 9 bases. V gave up 8 bases and J gave up 11 bases; unmatched junction bases: 4. In germline, CDR1 is LNHDA, CDR2 SQIVND (reference sequence). CDR3 size: 10 residues. The CDR3 nucleotides read TGTGCCAGTGGACAGGGGAAAAAGTACTTC. The encoded protein is CASGQGKKYF.

This clonotype was found many times. The V call is TRBV7-8, the J call TRBJ1-5; D perhaps matches TRBD1 (5 bases). The germline CDR1 and CDR2 sequences are SGHVS and FQNEAQ. This CDR3 contains 13 residues. Trimming left V 2 bases short and J 6 bases short, with 8 bases between. CDR3 sequence (DNA): TGTGCCAGCAGCTTATCAGGGCCTCAGCCCCAGCATTTT. Protein product: CASSLSGPQPQHF.

This clonotype was detected a few times. This sequence joins TRBV7-9 and TRBJ1-1, with D possibly TRBD1 on 6 matching bases. The CDR3 extends over 15 amino acids. Germline loops: CDR1 SEHNR, CDR2 FQNEAQ (reference sequence). Trimming stripped 6 bases from V and 5 bases from J, with 19 bases between. The CDR3 region has the DNA TGTGCCAGCAGACGCACAACAGGGTTGGGGACTGAAGCTTTCTTT. Translating it yields CASRRTTGLGTEAFF.

V gene TRBV7-3 combines with J gene TRBJ2-1; perhaps TRBD1 as D (6 bases). The CDR3 spans 15 residues. Per the germline V gene, CDR1 is SGHTA and CDR2 is FQGTGA. Trimming took off 5 bases at V and 4 bases at J, with 15 bases between the two ends. The CDR3 is CASSTPGVTYNEQFF. CDR3 in DNA: TGTGCCAGCAGCACCCCAGGGGTTACTTACAATGAGCAGTTCTTC.

The chain is built from TRBV6-1 and TRBJ2-7, with TRBD1 as a possible D gene (6 bases). Trimming removed 4 bases from V and 6 bases from J, with 16 bases in between. Germline V gene data show CDR1 as MNHNS and CDR2 as SASEGT. The CDR3 is made up of 14 amino acids. CDR3 protein: CASSGDTVNAEQYF. The CDR3 DNA is TGTGCCAGCAGTGGGGACACAGTAAACGCCGAGCAGTACTTC.

In this sample, this clonotype turned up a few times. DNA for the CDR3: TGTGCCAGCAGTTTCGGTACAGGGGGTCGGGGCTACACCTTC. The encoded protein is CASSFGTGGRGYTF. V is TRBV15 and J is TRBJ1-2; 8 bases match TRBD1. Germline assignment: CDR1 LNHNV and CDR2 YYDKDF (reference sequence). Unmatched junction bases numbered 15, after V lost 10 bases and J lost 8 bases. The length of the CDR3 is 14 residues.

The table lists this clonotype with many counts. This chain uses TRBV2 with TRBJ1-5, with D possibly being TRBD1 (5 bases). The CDR3 has 15 amino acids. Germline V lookup: CDR1 SNHLY, CDR2 FYNNEI. V shed 3 bases and J shed 3 bases, with 12 bases lying between them. The CDR3 DNA sequence: TGTGCCAGCAGTGAGGGCAGGGCGGACAATCAGCCCCAGCATTTT. This codes for CASSEGRADNQPQHF.

This clonotype has a handful of counts. The gene calls are TRBV11-2 and TRBJ2-3, with 7 bases aligning to TRBD2. J was trimmed by 2 bases and V by 3 bases; bases with no gene match: 11. The CDR3 length is 17 residues. The V gene's germline CDR1 is SGHAT and CDR2 FQNNGV. The DNA of the CDR3 is TGTGCCAGCAGCTTTCTTTCCCGGGGGGAAAACACAGATACGCAGTATTTT. This encodes CASSFLSRGENTDTQYF. The full variable domain, with the rest looked up from reference TRBV11-2 and TRBJ2-3, is EAGVAQSPRYKIIEKRQSVAFWCNPISGHATLYWYQQILGQGPKLLIQFQNNGVVDDSQLPKDRFSAERLKGVDSTLKIQPAKLEDSAVYLCASSFLSRGENTDTQYFGPGTRLTVL.